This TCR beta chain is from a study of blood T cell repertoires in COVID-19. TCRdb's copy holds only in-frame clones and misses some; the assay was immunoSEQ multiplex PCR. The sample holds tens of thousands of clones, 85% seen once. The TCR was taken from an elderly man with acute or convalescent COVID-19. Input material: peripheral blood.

CDR3 loop: CASSTRGLQDNEQFF. CDR3 coding DNA: TGTGCCAGTAGTACGAGAGGGCTACAAGACAATGAGCAGTTCTTC. The chain uses TRBV19 and TRBJ2-1, with D tentatively TRBD2 (5 bases). The germline gives CDR1 LNHDA, CDR2 SQIVND (reference sequence). The length of the CDR3 is 15 residues. V was trimmed by 4 bases and J by 5 bases, leaving 15 bases between them.